This T cell receptor (beta chain) originates from a study of T-cell reconstitution after alpha-beta-depleted transplantation in children. Germline V gene sequence: CDR1 SGHTA, CDR2 FQGNSA. CDR3 length: 15 amino acids. V lost 4 bases and J lost 4, with 15 bases in between. Unique molecular identifiers were used to barcode this TCRbeta library. One entry per CDR3 protein results from TCRdb running MiXCR on the PCR reads. The data show a few hundred thousand distinct CDR3 sequences, with nearly 10% seen just once and 10% held by the top ten. This TCR came from a human donor who donated a stem cell graft to a child with SCID. Sequencing used PBMCs from the stem cell graft donor, obtained from the stem cell graft. The chain uses TRBV7-2 and TRBJ2-3, with D possibly matching TRBD2 (7 bases). The CDR3 DNA reads as TGTGCCAGCAGCTCGCGACTAGCAGGGGCAGATACGCAGTATTTT. It is translated as CASSSRLAGADTQYF.